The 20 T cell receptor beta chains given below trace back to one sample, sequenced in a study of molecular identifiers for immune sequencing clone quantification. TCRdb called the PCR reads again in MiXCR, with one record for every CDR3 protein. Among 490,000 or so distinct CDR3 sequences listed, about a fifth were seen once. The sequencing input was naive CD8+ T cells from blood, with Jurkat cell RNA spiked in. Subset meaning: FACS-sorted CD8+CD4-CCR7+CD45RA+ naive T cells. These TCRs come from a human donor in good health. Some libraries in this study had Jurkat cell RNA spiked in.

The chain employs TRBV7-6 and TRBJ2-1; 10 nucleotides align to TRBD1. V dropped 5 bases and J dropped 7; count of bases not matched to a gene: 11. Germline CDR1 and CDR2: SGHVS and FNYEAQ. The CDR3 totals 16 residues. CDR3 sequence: CASSPRQGAISNEQFF. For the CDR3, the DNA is TGTGCCAGCAGCCCCAGACAGGGGGCGATTTCTAATGAGCAGTTCTTC.

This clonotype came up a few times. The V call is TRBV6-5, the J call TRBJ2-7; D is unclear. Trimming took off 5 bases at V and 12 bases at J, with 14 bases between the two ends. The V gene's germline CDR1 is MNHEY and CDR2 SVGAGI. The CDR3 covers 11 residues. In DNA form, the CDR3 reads TGTGCCAGCAGTATTGACCCCCCGGGGTACTTC. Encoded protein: CASSIDPPGYF.

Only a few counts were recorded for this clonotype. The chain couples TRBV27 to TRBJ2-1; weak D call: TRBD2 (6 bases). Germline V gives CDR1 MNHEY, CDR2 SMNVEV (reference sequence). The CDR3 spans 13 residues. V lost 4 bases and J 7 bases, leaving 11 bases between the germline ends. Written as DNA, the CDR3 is TGTGCCAGCAGTTCGTGGCTAGCGAATGAGCAGTTCTTC. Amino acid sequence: CASSSWLANEQFF.

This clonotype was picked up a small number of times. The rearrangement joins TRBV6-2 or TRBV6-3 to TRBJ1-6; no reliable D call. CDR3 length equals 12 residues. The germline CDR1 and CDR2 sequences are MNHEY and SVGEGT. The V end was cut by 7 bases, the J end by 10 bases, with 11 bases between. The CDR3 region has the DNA TGTGCCAGCACCTCCTATGGATCACCCCTCCACTTT. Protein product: CASTSYGSPLHF.

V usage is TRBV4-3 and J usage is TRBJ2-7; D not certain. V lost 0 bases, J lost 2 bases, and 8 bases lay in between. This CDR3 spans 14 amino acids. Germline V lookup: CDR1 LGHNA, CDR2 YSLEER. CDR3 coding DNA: TGCGCCAGCAGCCAAGATAAATCTGCCTACGAGCAGTACTTC. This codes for CASSQDKSAYEQYF.

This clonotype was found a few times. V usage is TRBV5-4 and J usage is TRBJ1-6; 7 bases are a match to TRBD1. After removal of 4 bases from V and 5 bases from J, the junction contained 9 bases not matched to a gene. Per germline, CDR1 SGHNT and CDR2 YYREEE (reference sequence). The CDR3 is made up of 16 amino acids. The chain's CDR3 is CASSLARTGNNSPLHF. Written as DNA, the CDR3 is TGTGCCAGCAGCCTTGCCCGGACAGGAAATAATTCACCCCTCCACTTT.

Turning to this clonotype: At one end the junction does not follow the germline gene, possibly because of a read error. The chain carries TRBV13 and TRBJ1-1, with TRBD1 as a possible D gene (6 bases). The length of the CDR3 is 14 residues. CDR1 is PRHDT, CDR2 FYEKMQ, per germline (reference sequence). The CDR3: CASSLGQGGTETFF. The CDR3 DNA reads TGTGCCAGCAGCTTAGGACAGGGAGGGACTGAAACTTTCTTT.

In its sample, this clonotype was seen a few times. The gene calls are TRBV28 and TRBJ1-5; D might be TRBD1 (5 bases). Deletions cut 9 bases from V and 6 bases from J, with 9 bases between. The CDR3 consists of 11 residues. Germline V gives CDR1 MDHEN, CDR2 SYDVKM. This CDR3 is CASAGGQPQHF. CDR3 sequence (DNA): TGTGCCAGTGCGGGGGGTCAGCCCCAGCATTTT.

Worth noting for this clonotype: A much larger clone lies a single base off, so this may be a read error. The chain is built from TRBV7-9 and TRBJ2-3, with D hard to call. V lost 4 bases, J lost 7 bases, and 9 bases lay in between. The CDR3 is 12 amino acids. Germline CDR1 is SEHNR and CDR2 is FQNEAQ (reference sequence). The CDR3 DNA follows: TGTGCCAGCAGCTCAACGGGTCATACGCAGTATTTT. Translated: CASSSTGHTQYF.

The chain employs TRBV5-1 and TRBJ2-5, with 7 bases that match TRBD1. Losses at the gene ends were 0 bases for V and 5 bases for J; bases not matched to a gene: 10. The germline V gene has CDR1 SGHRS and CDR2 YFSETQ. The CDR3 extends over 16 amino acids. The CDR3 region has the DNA TGCGCCAGCAGCTTGGCCGAGGGGGCCTCTGGGGAGACCCAGTACTTC. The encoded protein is CASSLAEGASGETQYF.

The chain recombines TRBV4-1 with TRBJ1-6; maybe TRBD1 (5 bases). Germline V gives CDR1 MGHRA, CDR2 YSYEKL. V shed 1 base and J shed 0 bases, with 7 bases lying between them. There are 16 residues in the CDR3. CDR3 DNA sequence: TGCGCCAGCAGCCAAGGACAGAGCTCCTATAATTCACCCCTCCACTTT. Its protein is CASSQGQSSYNSPLHF.

CDR3 bases: TGTGCCAGCAGTTACTACGGTGGCTCCTATAATTCACCCCTCCACTTT. The encoded protein is CASSYYGGSYNSPLHF. The rearrangement joins TRBV6-5 to TRBJ1-6; D ambiguous. CDR1 and CDR2 (germline): MNHEY, SVGAGI. V was trimmed by 1 base and J by 0 bases, leaving 7 bases between them. CDR3 length equals 16 residues.

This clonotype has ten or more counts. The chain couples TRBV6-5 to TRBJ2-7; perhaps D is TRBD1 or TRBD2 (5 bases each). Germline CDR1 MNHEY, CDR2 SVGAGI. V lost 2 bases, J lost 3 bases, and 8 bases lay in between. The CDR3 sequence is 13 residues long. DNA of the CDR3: TGTGCCAGCAGTTACCGGGGCCGCTACGAGCAGTACTTC. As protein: CASSYRGRYEQYF.

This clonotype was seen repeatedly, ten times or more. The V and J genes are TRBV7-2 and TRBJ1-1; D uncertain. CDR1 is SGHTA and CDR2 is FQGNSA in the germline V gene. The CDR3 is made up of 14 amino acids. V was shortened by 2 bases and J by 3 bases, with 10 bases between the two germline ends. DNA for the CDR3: TGTGCCAGCAGCTTAACCAAGACGTACACTGAAGCTTTCTTT. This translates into CASSLTKTYTEAFF.

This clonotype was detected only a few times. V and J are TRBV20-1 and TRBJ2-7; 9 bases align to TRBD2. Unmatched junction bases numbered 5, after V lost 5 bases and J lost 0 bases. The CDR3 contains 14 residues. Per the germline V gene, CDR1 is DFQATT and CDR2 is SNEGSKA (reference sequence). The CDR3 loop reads CSAFSGSASYEQYF. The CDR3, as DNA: TGCAGTGCTTTTAGCGGGAGTGCCTCCTACGAGCAGTACTTC.

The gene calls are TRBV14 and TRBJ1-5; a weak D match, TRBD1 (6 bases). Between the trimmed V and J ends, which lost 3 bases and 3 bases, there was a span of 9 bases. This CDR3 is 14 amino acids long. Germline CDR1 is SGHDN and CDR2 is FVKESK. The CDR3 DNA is TGTGCCAGCAGCCAGTGGGGGCTCAATCAGCCCCAGCATTTT. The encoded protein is CASSQWGLNQPQHF.

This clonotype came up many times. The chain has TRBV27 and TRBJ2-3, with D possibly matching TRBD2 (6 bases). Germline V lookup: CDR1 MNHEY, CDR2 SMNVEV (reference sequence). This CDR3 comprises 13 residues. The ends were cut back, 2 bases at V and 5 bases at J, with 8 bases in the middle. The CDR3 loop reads CASSLLAKDTQYF. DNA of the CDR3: TGTGCCAGCAGTTTACTAGCGAAAGATACGCAGTATTTT.

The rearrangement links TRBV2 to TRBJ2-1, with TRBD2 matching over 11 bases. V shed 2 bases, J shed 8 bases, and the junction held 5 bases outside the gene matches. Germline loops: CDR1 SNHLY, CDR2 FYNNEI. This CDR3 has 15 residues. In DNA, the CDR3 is TGTGCCAGCAGTGAAATAGCGGGAGGGCGAGATGAGCAGTTCTTC. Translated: CASSEIAGGRDEQFF.

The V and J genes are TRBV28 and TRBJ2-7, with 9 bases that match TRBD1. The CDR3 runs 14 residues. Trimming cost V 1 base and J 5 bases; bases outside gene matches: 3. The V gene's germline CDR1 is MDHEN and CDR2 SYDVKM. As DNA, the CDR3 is TGTGCCAGCAGTTTATTGTACAGGGGGCACGAGCAGTACTTC. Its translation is CASSLLYRGHEQYF.

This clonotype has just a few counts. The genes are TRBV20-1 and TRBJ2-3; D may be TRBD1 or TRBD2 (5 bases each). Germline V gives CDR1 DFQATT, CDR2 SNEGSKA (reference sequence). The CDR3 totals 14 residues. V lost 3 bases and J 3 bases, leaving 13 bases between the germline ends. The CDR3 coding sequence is TGCAGTGCTAGGTCTAGGGACGTTACAGATACGCAGTATTTT. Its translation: CSARSRDVTDTQYF.